A selection of T cell receptor beta chains follows, all from one sample in a study of a mutant IDH1 vaccine in newly diagnosed glioma. Produced via immunoSEQ multiplex PCR; TCRdb's table is partial and in-frame only. Of about 54,000 clones in the sample, about four fifths were seen once. Their target antigens are unknown. Sequenced here: PBMCs, sampled from a glioma patient whose treatment included an IDH1 peptide vaccine. The receptors stem from a woman in her 50s with glioma. Both conserved end residues are part of each CDR3. D genes are given only for firm matches. Only part of the rows carry a size: once, few, many, or a class if the clone is expanded.

cdr3_nt: TGTGCCAGTAGTATAAATTCAGTGGGCCAGAGCAATCAGCCCCAGCATTTT; cdr3_aa: CASSINSVGQSNQPQHF; j_call: TRBJ1-5; cdr3_length: 17; v_call: TRBV19; d_call: -; clone_size: -
cdr3_nt: TGTGCCAGCAGCTTATCTAAGGTAGAAGCTTTCTTT; cdr3_aa: CASSLSKVEAFF; j_call: TRBJ1-1; cdr3_length: 12; v_call: TRBV11-3; d_call: -; clone_size: -
cdr3_nt: TGTGCCATCAGTGGCCTTTCGGGGGACGAGCAGTACTTC; cdr3_aa: CAISGLSGDEQYF; j_call: TRBJ2-7; cdr3_length: 13; v_call: TRBV10-3; d_call: -; clone_size: -
cdr3_nt: TGTGCCAGCAGCACGTCCGGGACAGGGTCAAACATTCAGTACTTC; cdr3_aa: CASSTSGTGSNIQYF; j_call: TRBJ2-4; cdr3_length: 15; v_call: TRBV7-9; d_call: TRBD1; clone_size: -
cdr3_nt: TGTGCCACCAGCAGAGGAGGGGCCGGCACAGATACGCAGTATTTT; cdr3_aa: CATSRGGAGTDTQYF; j_call: TRBJ2-3; cdr3_length: 15; v_call: TRBV15; d_call: -; clone_size: -
cdr3_nt: TGTGCCAGCCAGAGATCTGGGGGACAAGAGACCCAGTACTTC; cdr3_aa: CASQRSGGQETQYF; j_call: TRBJ2-5; cdr3_length: 14; v_call: TRBV5-4; d_call: -; clone_size: -
cdr3_nt: TGTGCCTGGAGTCTAGGGTCGGGACAGGGTAATGAAAAACTGTTTTTT; cdr3_aa: CAWSLGSGQGNEKLFF; j_call: TRBJ1-4; cdr3_length: 16; v_call: TRBV30; d_call: TRBD1; clone_size: -
cdr3_nt: TGCAGTGCTAGACGGAATGAAAAACTGTTTTTT; cdr3_aa: CSARRNEKLFF; j_call: TRBJ1-4; cdr3_length: 11; v_call: TRBV20-1; d_call: -; clone_size: few
cdr3_nt: TGTGCCAGCAGCTTACGGACCTCCACCGGGGAGCTGTTTTTT; cdr3_aa: CASSLRTSTGELFF; j_call: TRBJ2-2; cdr3_length: 14; v_call: TRBV7-2; d_call: -; clone_size: -
cdr3_nt: TGCAGCGCCCCCATTGGAAGAAACACTGAAGCTTTCTTT; cdr3_aa: CSAPIGRNTEAFF; j_call: TRBJ1-1; cdr3_length: 13; v_call: TRBV29-1; d_call: -; clone_size: once
cdr3_nt: TGTGCCAGCAGCCTATATTCCGGGGAGCTGTTTTTT; cdr3_aa: CASSLYSGELFF; j_call: TRBJ2-2; cdr3_length: 12; v_call: TRBV5-6; d_call: -; clone_size: -
cdr3_nt: TGTGCCAGCAGCATCCCGGGACAGACGAACACTGAAGCTTTCTTT; cdr3_aa: CASSIPGQTNTEAFF; j_call: TRBJ1-1; cdr3_length: 15; v_call: TRBV7-8; d_call: TRBD1; clone_size: once
cdr3_nt: TGTGCCAGCAGCTCCGACGGGGTCTACGAGCAGTACTTC; cdr3_aa: CASSSDGVYEQYF; j_call: TRBJ2-7; cdr3_length: 13; v_call: TRBV7-9; d_call: -; clone_size: -
cdr3_nt: TGTGCCAGCAGTTACAGGGAAGAAAAACTGTTTTTT; cdr3_aa: CASSYREEKLFF; j_call: TRBJ1-4; cdr3_length: 12; v_call: TRBV6-6; d_call: -; clone_size: -
cdr3_nt: TGTGCCAGCAGCGTAGAGCCGGACAGGTTGAACACTGAAGCTTTCTTT; cdr3_aa: CASSVEPDRLNTEAFF; j_call: TRBJ1-1; cdr3_length: 16; v_call: TRBV9; d_call: TRBD1; clone_size: -
cdr3_nt: TGTGCCTGGAGTGCCCAGGGGGCAGTGGAGACCCAGTACTTC; cdr3_aa: CAWSAQGAVETQYF; j_call: TRBJ2-5; cdr3_length: 14; v_call: TRBV30; d_call: TRBD1; clone_size: -
cdr3_nt: TGTGCCAGCAGCTCGACGTCGACGCCACGCCAGTACTTC; cdr3_aa: CASSSTSTPRQYF; j_call: TRBJ2-7; cdr3_length: 13; v_call: TRBV5-6; d_call: -; clone_size: -
cdr3_nt: TGTGCCAGCAGCTTACAACCGGGACGGCGCGCTGAGCAGTACTTC; cdr3_aa: CASSLQPGRRAEQYF; j_call: TRBJ2-7; cdr3_length: 15; v_call: TRBV7-2; d_call: -; clone_size: -
cdr3_nt: TGTGCCAGCAGTTTATGGGCAGCGAACACCGGGGAGCTGTTTTTT; cdr3_aa: CASSLWAANTGELFF; j_call: TRBJ2-2; cdr3_length: 15; v_call: TRBV27; d_call: -; clone_size: -
cdr3_nt: TGTGCCAGCAGCGTGGCAGGGGTGGACGAGCAGTACTTC; cdr3_aa: CASSVAGVDEQYF; j_call: TRBJ2-7; cdr3_length: 13; v_call: TRBV9; d_call: -; clone_size: -
cdr3_nt: TGTGCCAGCAGTTTGAGACAGACTTTGCTTTTGTATGGCTACACCTTC; cdr3_aa: CASSLRQTLLLYGYTF; j_call: TRBJ1-2; cdr3_length: 16; v_call: TRBV28; d_call: -; clone_size: few
cdr3_nt: TGTGCCAGCAGCCCGAGAGGGGGCAACTATGGCTACACCTTC; cdr3_aa: CASSPRGGNYGYTF; j_call: TRBJ1-2; cdr3_length: 14; v_call: TRBV7-2; d_call: TRBD1; clone_size: once
cdr3_nt: TGTGCCAGCAGTGGGGCCCATAGCAATCAGCCCCAGCATTTT; cdr3_aa: CASSGAHSNQPQHF; j_call: TRBJ1-5; cdr3_length: 14; v_call: TRBV2; d_call: -; clone_size: -
cdr3_nt: TGTGCCAGCAGCCGAGGGGGCCCGGGGGATGAAAAACTGTTTTTT; cdr3_aa: CASSRGGPGDEKLFF; j_call: TRBJ1-4; cdr3_length: 15; v_call: TRBV14; d_call: TRBD1; clone_size: -
cdr3_nt: TGTGCCTCCAACTCAAAGGGAGCGGGGGGGCCCCCAGATACGCAGTATTTT; cdr3_aa: CASNSKGAGGPPDTQYF; j_call: TRBJ2-3; cdr3_length: 17; v_call: TRBV10-3; d_call: TRBD2; clone_size: -
cdr3_nt: TGTGCCAGCAGAAGGGCTCTAAGCGAGCCCCAGCATTTT; cdr3_aa: CASRRALSEPQHF; j_call: TRBJ1-5; cdr3_length: 13; v_call: TRBV6-1; d_call: -; clone_size: -
cdr3_nt: TGCAGCGGCGGAGAGGGCACTGAAGCTTTCTTT; cdr3_aa: CSGGEGTEAFF; j_call: TRBJ1-1; cdr3_length: 11; v_call: TRBV29-1; d_call: -; clone_size: -
cdr3_nt: TGTGCCAGCAGGGACGTAGCACTTCTCACAGATACGCAGTATTTT; cdr3_aa: CASRDVALLTDTQYF; j_call: TRBJ2-3; cdr3_length: 15; v_call: TRBV2; d_call: -; clone_size: -
cdr3_nt: TGTGCCAGCACTGGGGTGTACGAGCAGTACTTC; cdr3_aa: CASTGVYEQYF; j_call: TRBJ2-7; cdr3_length: 11; v_call: TRBV28; d_call: -; clone_size: -
cdr3_nt: TGCGCCAGCAGCCACCGCGCTGACTATAGGTCTCAGTTCTTC; cdr3_aa: CASSHRADYRSQFF; j_call: TRBJ2-1; cdr3_length: 14; v_call: TRBV4-1; d_call: -; clone_size: -
cdr3_nt: TGTGCCAGCGGAGGGGGCCTTAATGAAAAACTGTTTTTT; cdr3_aa: CASGGGLNEKLFF; j_call: TRBJ1-4; cdr3_length: 13; v_call: TRBV11-3; d_call: TRBD1; clone_size: -
cdr3_nt: TGCGCCAGCAGAGCCTCGGGGCGGGGGGCAAAAGAGACCCAGTACTTC; cdr3_aa: CASRASGRGAKETQYF; j_call: TRBJ2-5; cdr3_length: 16; v_call: TRBV4-1; d_call: TRBD2; clone_size: -
cdr3_nt: TGTGCCACCGACAGGGGGAACACCGGGGAGCTGTTTTTT; cdr3_aa: CATDRGNTGELFF; j_call: TRBJ2-2; cdr3_length: 13; v_call: TRBV6-5; d_call: TRBD1; clone_size: -
cdr3_nt: TGTGCCAGCAGCGAAAGGGACAGGCCAATCTATAGCTACACCTTC; cdr3_aa: CASSERDRPIYSYTF; j_call: TRBJ1-2; cdr3_length: 15; v_call: TRBV7-8; d_call: TRBD1; clone_size: -
cdr3_nt: TGCGCCAGCAGTGAGTCGAATAAGGGGGTCGGGACCCAGTACTTC; cdr3_aa: CASSESNKGVGTQYF; j_call: TRBJ2-5; cdr3_length: 15; v_call: TRBV10-1; d_call: -; clone_size: -
cdr3_nt: TGTGCCAGCACCAGGGACAGGGAGGGTCAGCCCCAGCATTTT; cdr3_aa: CASTRDREGQPQHF; j_call: TRBJ1-5; cdr3_length: 14; v_call: TRBV2; d_call: TRBD1; clone_size: -
cdr3_nt: TGTGCCAGTAGTATTACCGGGCAGAAGATCTACGAGCAGTACTTC; cdr3_aa: CASSITGQKIYEQYF; j_call: TRBJ2-7; cdr3_length: 15; v_call: TRBV19; d_call: -; clone_size: -
cdr3_nt: TGTGCCAGCGGGGGCGGCGAGACCCAGTACTTC; cdr3_aa: CASGGGETQYF; j_call: TRBJ2-5; cdr3_length: 11; v_call: TRBV28; d_call: -; clone_size: few
cdr3_nt: TGTGCCAGCTCAGAGACAGGGGGCGCTTATTCTGGCTACACCTTC; cdr3_aa: CASSETGGAYSGYTF; j_call: TRBJ1-2; cdr3_length: 15; v_call: TRBV18; d_call: TRBD1; clone_size: -
cdr3_nt: TGTGCGAGCGGGAGAAGGACAGGGAACACCGGGGAGCTGTTTTTT; cdr3_aa: CASGRRTGNTGELFF; j_call: TRBJ2-2; cdr3_length: 15; v_call: TRBV19; d_call: -; clone_size: -
cdr3_nt: TGTGCCAGCAGCTTATGGGGAGGGAATGAAAAACTGTTTTTT; cdr3_aa: CASSLWGGNEKLFF; j_call: TRBJ1-4; cdr3_length: 14; v_call: TRBV7-9; d_call: -; clone_size: -
cdr3_nt: TGTGCCAGCAGTTTATTACGGGCACCCCAGCATTTT; cdr3_aa: CASSLLRAPQHF; j_call: TRBJ1-5; cdr3_length: 12; v_call: TRBV28; d_call: -; clone_size: few
cdr3_nt: TGCAGCGTTGGTAACTCGGCGGCAGCTGAAGCTTTCTTT; cdr3_aa: CSVGNSAAAEAFF; j_call: TRBJ1-1; cdr3_length: 13; v_call: TRBV29-1; d_call: -; clone_size: few
cdr3_nt: TGTGCCAGCAGCGCTCAGGGGGGTAGCAATCAGCCCCAGCATTTT; cdr3_aa: CASSAQGGSNQPQHF; j_call: TRBJ1-5; cdr3_length: 15; v_call: TRBV6-5; d_call: TRBD1; clone_size: -
cdr3_nt: TGTGCCAGCAGTGAGGACAGGGTCGTTCGGGGCACTGAAGCTTTCTTT; cdr3_aa: CASSEDRVVRGTEAFF; j_call: TRBJ1-1; cdr3_length: 16; v_call: TRBV6-1; d_call: TRBD1; clone_size: -
cdr3_nt: TGCGCCAGCAGTGAGCCCCGGGGGGGACTTGTAGAACATGAGCAGTTCTTC; cdr3_aa: CASSEPRGGLVEHEQFF; j_call: TRBJ2-1; cdr3_length: 17; v_call: TRBV10-2; d_call: TRBD2; clone_size: -
cdr3_nt: TGTGCCAGCAAGCCCGGACAGGGGGCGAGGTCACCCCTCCACTTT; cdr3_aa: CASKPGQGARSPLHF; j_call: TRBJ1-6; cdr3_length: 15; v_call: TRBV19; d_call: TRBD1; clone_size: -
cdr3_nt: TGTGCCAGCAGCGTAGGAGAGGGCCTCACAGATACGCAGTATTTT; cdr3_aa: CASSVGEGLTDTQYF; j_call: TRBJ2-3; cdr3_length: 15; v_call: TRBV9; d_call: -; clone_size: -